The 6 T cell receptor beta chains below were found in one sample sequenced in a study of PD-L1 blockade in urothelial cancer. Profiling relied on immunoSEQ multiplex PCR, and the TCRdb table lists in-frame clones only, not all of them. The data hold some 120,000 clones, with roughly 90% observed a single time. This sample's time point: peripheral blood 6 weeks after treatment start. The source was PBMCs, collected around atezolizumab (anti-PD-L1) treatment. The receptors were sampled from a man aged 60-69 years with urothelial cancer.

This clone was picked up a small number of times. The chain links TRBV10-1 to TRBJ1-1; D is unclear. Trimming cost V 0 bases and J 3 bases, with 5 bases left between them. Germline values: CDR1 WNHNN, CDR2 SYGVQD (reference sequence). This CDR3 has 13 amino acids. CDR3 sequence (DNA): TGCGCCAGCAGTGAGTCTGAGGACACTGAAGCTTTCTTT. It translates to CASSESEDTEAFF.

Only a few counts were recorded for this clone. This rearrangement joins TRBV7-9 to TRBJ2-7, with D perhaps TRBD2 (7 bases). Trimming pared 8 bases from V and 7 bases from J, leaving 15 bases between. The CDR3 is 12 residues long. CDR1 SEHNR and CDR2 FQNEAQ come from the germline V gene (reference sequence). CDR3 residues: CASSPGEGEQYF. The DNA for the CDR3 is TGTGCCAGCTCTCCAGGGGAGGGAGAGCAGTACTTC.

The chain uses TRBV2 and TRBJ1-2, with D tentatively TRBD1 (5 bases). This CDR3 is built from 14 residues. V was clipped by 3 bases and J by 1 base, with 9 bases between them. CDR1 SNHLY and CDR2 FYNNEI come from the germline V gene. The DNA for the CDR3 is TGTGCCAGCAGTGATCAGGGATTTAACTATGGCTACACCTTC. It yields the protein CASSDQGFNYGYTF.

V gene TRBV28 combines with J gene TRBJ2-7, with TRBD1 identical over 7 bases. Germline-derived CDR1 and CDR2 are MDHEN and SYDVKM. V gave up 5 bases and J gave up 2 bases; unmatched junction bases: 9. The CDR3 runs to 15 residues. CDR3 DNA sequence: TGTGCCAGCAGTGCTTCCGGGACAGTAACCTACGAGCAGTACTTC. Its translation: CASSASGTVTYEQYF.

This chain uses TRBV11-2 with TRBJ2-7; 8 bases are a match to TRBD2. Trimming took 1 base from V and 9 from J; bases not matched to a gene: 8. There are 14 residues in the CDR3. The germline V gene encodes CDR1 SGHAT and CDR2 FQNNGV. CDR3 bases: TGTGCCAGCAGCTTAGGGAGTAGCGGGACCGGGCAGTACTTC. It translates to CASSLGSSGTGQYF.

The chain joins TRBV10-1 to TRBJ2-7; TRBD2 matches 12 bases. Germline CDR1 reads WNHNN; CDR2 reads SYGVQD (reference sequence). This CDR3 contains 18 residues. Trimming removed 0 bases from V and 7 bases from J; junction bases left unmatched: 13. Here the CDR3 DNA reads TGCGCCAGCAGTGAGTCGCGAGCATCTAGCGGGAGGGTCCGGGAGCAGTACTTC. It codes for CASSESRASSGRVREQYF.